Below are 25 T cell receptor beta chains sequenced from a single sample in a study of cytomegalovirus exposure and HLA in healthy donors. PCR employed 60 Vbeta and 13 Jbeta primers. Produced via immunoSEQ multiplex PCR; TCRdb's table is partial and in-frame only. The top ten clones hold around 3.9% of a sample with about 190,000 clones, around 85% of them seen once. The sample comprised PBMCs. These receptors all stem from a man aged 45 to 65 in good health and CMV-seronegative.

CDR3 amino acids: CASKGRADTQYF. CDR3 nucleotide sequence: TGTGCCAGCAAGGGGAGGGCTGATACGCAGTATTTT. The J gene is TRBJ2-3, the V gene TRBV7-8, with 7 positions matching TRBD2. Germline lookup yields CDR1 SGHVS and CDR2 FQNEAQ. The CDR3 totals 12 residues. Trimming at V came to 7 bases and at J to 6 bases, leaving 4 bases not matched to a gene.

The chain employs TRBV10-3 and TRBJ2-7; TRBD2 is a possible D gene (6 bases). The ends were cut back, 7 bases at V and 0 bases at J, with 13 bases in the middle. CDR1 and CDR2 (germline): ENHRY, SYGVKD. The CDR3 sequence is 14 residues long. As DNA, the CDR3 is TGTGCCATCACCCCCAGCGGGTCCTCCTACGAGCAGTACTTC. Protein product: CAITPSGSSYEQYF.

This clone was seen just once. The chain is built from TRBV6-1 and TRBJ1-2, with TRBD1 identical over 12 bases. The CDR3 has 14 residues. CDR1 is MNHNS and CDR2 is SASEGT in the germline V gene. The V segment lost 8 bases and the J segment 8 bases; nucleotides outside the gene matches: 9. CDR3 sequence (DNA): TGTGCCAGCGGGGGGGACAGGGGGCGTGGGGGCTACACCTTC. The encoded protein is CASGGDRGRGGYTF.

This clone occurred once. V gene TRBV19 combines with J gene TRBJ1-1; 7 bases align to TRBD1. CDR1 LNHDA and CDR2 SQIVND come from the germline V gene (reference sequence). CDR3 length: 16 amino acids. V lost 5 bases, J lost 0 bases, and 9 bases stayed unmatched. The CDR3 reads CASSASRGNLNTEAFF. DNA for the CDR3: TGTGCCAGTAGTGCGAGCAGGGGGAATTTGAACACTGAAGCTTTCTTT.

As DNA, the CDR3 is TGTGCCATCACCACAAAAAACGGAGGTAGCAATGAGCAGTTCTTC. Amino acids: CAITTKNGGSNEQFF. The J gene is TRBJ2-1, the V gene TRBV10-3; D is possibly TRBD2 (5 bases). Germline V lookup: CDR1 ENHRY, CDR2 SYGVKD. CDR3 length: 15 amino acids. V lost 7 bases and J 6 bases, leaving 19 bases between the germline ends.

On this clone: Other DNA sequences from this sample encode an identical CDR3 as well. This chain connects TRBV27 to TRBJ2-5; the D is unclear. CDR1 and CDR2 from the germline V gene are MNHEY and SMNVEV (reference sequence). The CDR3 is 11 residues long. Trimming removed 4 bases from V and 7 bases from J, with 7 bases in between. The CDR3 nucleotides are TGTGCCAGCAGTTCGCGAGGGACCCAGTACTTC. This gives the protein CASSSRGTQYF.

This clone showed up just a few times. The genes are TRBV7-9 and TRBJ1-2; 8 bases match TRBD1. CDR3 length equals 16 residues. Trimming cost V 0 bases and J 7 bases; bases outside gene matches: 10. Germline-derived CDR1 and CDR2 are SEHNR and FQNEAQ (reference sequence). The CDR3, as DNA: TGTGCCAGCAGCTTAGCGTATTCGGACAGGGCAAGTGGCTACACCTTC. Amino acids: CASSLAYSDRASGYTF.

The chain has TRBV29-1 and TRBJ2-2; TRBD1 matches 10 bases. The CDR3 length is 14 residues. CDR1 is SQVTM, CDR2 ANQGSEA, per germline. Trimming cost V 5 bases and J 4 bases; bases outside gene matches: 4. The CDR3: CSVLGTGVTGELFF. In DNA, the CDR3 is TGCAGCGTTCTCGGGACAGGGGTCACCGGGGAGCTGTTTTTT.

The chain recombines TRBV5-6 with TRBJ1-2; TRBD1 might be the D (6 bases). CDR1 and CDR2 from the germline V gene are SGHDT and YYEEEE. Trimming pared 0 bases from V and 4 bases from J, leaving 10 bases between. CDR3 length: 14 residues. DNA for the CDR3: TGTGCCAGCAGCTTGGGGGGGCTCCTCTATGGCTACACCTTC. It is translated as CASSLGGLLYGYTF.

The chain carries TRBV9 and TRBJ1-1; no clear D gene. The germline V gene encodes CDR1 SGDLS and CDR2 YYNGEE. The CDR3 extends over 14 amino acids. V was clipped by 0 bases and J by 6 bases, with 12 bases between them. The CDR3 protein is CASSVEARSSEAFF. The CDR3 DNA reads as TGTGCCAGCAGCGTAGAAGCCAGGTCGTCTGAAGCTTTCTTT.

For the CDR3, the DNA is TGTGCCAGCAGCTTAAAACATGTGGACTATGGCTACACCTTC. Residues: CASSLKHVDYGYTF. The chain joins TRBV7-7 to TRBJ1-2; D not certain. CDR1 and CDR2 (germline): SSHAT, FNYEAQ (reference sequence). The CDR3 covers 14 residues. Trimming took 2 bases from V and 3 from J, leaving 10 bases between them.

The CDR3 DNA follows: TGTGCCAGCAGCTTAATGGGGGGGGTGAGCTCCTACAATGAGCAGTTCTTC. Its translation is CASSLMGGVSSYNEQFF. V and J are TRBV7-2 and TRBJ2-1; the match to TRBD2 covers 7 bases. The CDR3 has 17 residues. Trimming cost V 2 bases and J 0 bases; bases outside gene matches: 7. The V gene's germline CDR1 is SGHTA and CDR2 FQGNSA.

This clone was seen only a few times. The chain links TRBV11-2 to TRBJ2-7; D unresolved. Germline V gene lookup returns CDR1 SGHAT and CDR2 FQNNGV. The CDR3 runs to 11 residues. With 7 bases removed from V and 7 bases from J, the gap between germline ends came to 11 bases. CDR3 in DNA: TGTGCCAGCACTCTTAGCCGGGAGCAGTACTTC. It yields the protein CASTLSREQYF.

This clone has only one observation. The V call is TRBV5-4, the J call TRBJ1-1; a weak D match, TRBD1 (5 bases). Germline V lookup: CDR1 SGHNT, CDR2 YYREEE (reference sequence). Trimming left V 2 bases short and J 0 bases short, with 8 bases between. The CDR3 extends over 14 amino acids. CDR3 DNA sequence: TGTGCCAGCAGCTTCGGGGGGATGAACACTGAAGCTTTCTTT. It codes for CASSFGGMNTEAFF.

The genes are TRBV6-5 and TRBJ1-2; 9 bases fit TRBD1. J lost 4 bases, V lost 8 bases, and 5 bases had no gene match. The CDR3 is made up of 13 amino acids. Germline values: CDR1 MNHEY, CDR2 SVGAGI. DNA of the CDR3: TGTGCCAGCGCCCGGGACAGGGTCTATGGCTACACCTTC. Protein sequence: CASARDRVYGYTF.

CDR3 sequence: CASSPPGTYEQYF. CDR3 bases: TGCGCCAGCAGCCCCCCGGGAACCTACGAGCAGTACTTC. V is TRBV4-1 and J is TRBJ2-7; tentatively, D is TRBD2 (5 bases). The V end was cut by 4 bases, the J end by 2 bases, with 9 bases between. CDR1 MGHRA and CDR2 YSYEKL come from the germline V gene. The CDR3 covers 13 residues.

This clone was recorded once. V and J are TRBV7-2 and TRBJ1-4; the D gene is possibly TRBD1 (6 bases). The CDR3 extends over 14 amino acids. The V end was cut by 1 base, the J end by 7 bases, with 10 bases between. The germline gives CDR1 SGHTA, CDR2 FQGNSA. The chain's CDR3 is CASSLGRGTEKLFF. CDR3 nucleotides: TGTGCCAGCAGCTTAGGCAGGGGAACTGAAAAACTGTTTTTT.

The table lists this clone with a count of one. This chain connects TRBV27 to TRBJ2-7, with D possibly matching TRBD1 (5 bases). This CDR3 has 13 residues. Germline-derived CDR1 and CDR2 are MNHEY and SMNVEV (reference sequence). With 4 bases removed from V and 7 bases from J, the gap between germline ends came to 14 bases. The CDR3 spells CASSSGQGGEQYF. CDR3 DNA: TGTGCCAGCAGTTCCGGGCAGGGTGGTGAGCAGTACTTC.

This chain connects TRBV7-2 to TRBJ2-1; tentative D call: TRBD1 (5 bases). Per the germline V gene, CDR1 is SGHTA and CDR2 is FQGNSA. Trimming cost V 7 bases and J 13 bases, with 17 bases left between them. The CDR3 contains 12 residues. The CDR3 nucleotides are TGTGCCAGCACCACCCACGGGCAGGGTCAGTTCTTC. This sequence encodes CASTTHGQGQFF.

This clone appeared a single time. The V call is TRBV6-5, the J call TRBJ2-1; D might be TRBD1 (6 bases). The CDR3 loop spans 13 amino acids. Trimming took off 9 bases at V and 7 bases at J, with 16 bases between the two ends. CDR1 is MNHEY and CDR2 is SVGAGI in the germline V gene. CDR3 sequence (DNA): TGTGCCAGTTCGATACAGGGAATGAATGAGCAGTTCTTC. Translated: CASSIQGMNEQFF.

The rearrangement links TRBV7-9 to TRBJ1-1, with TRBD1 matching 8 bases. With 5 bases clipped from V and 1 base from J, the junction kept 3 bases outside the gene matches. The germline gives CDR1 SEHNR, CDR2 FQNEAQ (reference sequence). The CDR3 extends over 14 amino acids. The CDR3 DNA sequence: TGTGCCAGCAGCCGGACAGGGACGAACACTGAAGCTTTCTTT. Translating gives CASSRTGTNTEAFF.

The chain recombines TRBV6-5 with TRBJ2-7, with 8 bases lining up with TRBD1. The CDR3 totals 14 residues. The junction had 8 bases not matched to a gene; V was cut back by 6 bases and J by 4 bases. Per the germline V gene, CDR1 is MNHEY and CDR2 is SVGAGI. CDR3 protein: CASSPGQVDYEQYF. The CDR3 DNA follows: TGTGCCAGCAGCCCGGGACAGGTAGATTACGAGCAGTACTTC.

In this sample, this clone turned up a few times. V gene TRBV11-2 combines with J gene TRBJ2-2; 12 nucleotides align to TRBD1. V lost 5 bases to trimming and J lost 1 base; unmatched junction nucleotides: 11. The CDR3 totals 19 residues. The V gene's germline CDR1 is SGHAT and CDR2 FQNNGV. CDR3 protein: CASSGPRDRGQKNTGELFF. Written as DNA, the CDR3 is TGTGCCAGCAGCGGACCCCGGGACAGGGGGCAAAAGAACACCGGGGAGCTGTTTTTT.

This chain uses TRBV29-1 with TRBJ1-1, with 9 bases matching TRBD1. This CDR3 region has 17 residues. V dropped 0 bases and J dropped 0; count of bases not matched to a gene: 8. Per germline, CDR1 SQVTM and CDR2 ANQGSEA. CDR3 sequence reads: CSVEDTGGEGVNTEAFF. The CDR3 DNA reads TGCAGCGTTGAAGACACAGGGGGCGAGGGGGTGAACACTGAAGCTTTCTTT.

This chain links TRBV5-1 with TRBJ2-2; D might be TRBD1 (5 bases). There are 14 residues in the CDR3. Trimming removed 5 bases from V and 2 bases from J, with 10 bases in between. Germline V CDR1 and CDR2: SGHRS, YFSETQ. The CDR3 sequence: CASSQGLNTGELFF. In nucleotides, the CDR3 is TGCGCCAGCAGTCAGGGCCTAAACACCGGGGAGCTGTTTTTT.